This T cell receptor beta chain stems from a study of CD8 T cell repertoires and HIV-1 epitope variants. Overall study: Controls were a CMV, EBV and flu pool, Ebola AY9, and no peptide.

This clone appeared a few times. The antigen is not known. CDR3 length equals 17 residues. Germline V gives CDR1 WSHSY, CDR2 SAAADI. V shed 0 bases, J shed 0 bases, and the junction held 2 bases outside the gene matches. Using immunoSEQ multiplex PCR, the repertoire was profiled, and TCRdb retains in-frame clones only, with some absent. The repertoire holds 4,000 or so clones, with around 64% as singletons. This clonotype originated in a male donor with HIV. The sequencing input was cultured CD8+ T cells derived from PBMCs. This chain joins TRBV10-2 and TRBJ2-3; 11 nucleotides agree with TRBD2. The CDR3 loop is CASSESRTSGSTDTQYF. In nucleotides, the CDR3 is TGCGCCAGCAGTGAGTCTAGGACTAGCGGGAGCACAGATACGCAGTATTTT.